The clone carrying this TCR beta chain was recorded a few times. The data belong to a study of T-cell memory formation after mild COVID-19. Whole-study context: Largely donor-specific TCR clusters were found.

From the 5' RACE reads, TCRdb called clonotypes with MiXCR, one entry per CDR3 protein. The table has 110,000 or so distinct CDR3 sequences, 22% seen once. The sample taken for sequencing was PBMCs or a T cell subset sorted from them (not recorded which). This TCR came from a young man who had mild COVID-19 (a few samples of this study predate the infection). Cell type and time point are not known.

The CDR3 nucleotides read TGTGCCAGCAGCCGCCAGGGATACGACAATGAGCAGTTCTTC. Amino acids: CASSRQGYDNEQFF. The V and J genes are TRBV7-3 and TRBJ2-1; TRBD1 is a possible D gene (5 bases). This CDR3 has 14 residues. Deletions cut 5 bases from V and 5 bases from J, with 13 bases between. Per germline, CDR1 SGHTA and CDR2 FQGTGA.